The clone carrying this T cell receptor (beta chain) was counted many times. Its antigen is undetermined. TCRdb reanalysed the multiplex PCR reads using MiXCR and keeps one entry per CDR3 protein. This repertoire shows 85,000 to 130,000 distinct CDR3 sequences, 21% found once; its top ten account for approximately 1.3%. This sample was included in a study of breast tumors, draining lymph nodes, adjacent tissues. Regarding the study as a whole: Most tumor T cells seemingly derive from lymph node, then expand in tumor. Data only fit, rather than demonstrated, lymph node origin of most tumor T cells. Tumors had less TCR diversity than lymph nodes, more than nontumor tissue. Tumor and nontumor repertoires were significantly more similar in luminal-like than in basal-like breast cancer.

Axillary draining lymph nodes of breast cancer patients supplied the node samples. Trimming left V 5 bases short and J 2 bases short, with 20 bases between. The CDR3 sequence is 17 residues long. CDR1 and CDR2 (germline): SGHTA, FQGNSA. This sequence originates from a female donor with breast cancer. Some clones in this sample may be carry-over from other donors' samples. The specimen sequenced was axillary lymph node tissue. The chain recombines TRBV7-2 with TRBJ2-3, with D maybe TRBD2 (6 bases). This CDR3 is CASSQRLAPTYTDTQYF. The CDR3 nucleotides read TGTGCCAGCAGCCAAAGGCTAGCGCCAACCTACACAGATACGCAGTATTTT.